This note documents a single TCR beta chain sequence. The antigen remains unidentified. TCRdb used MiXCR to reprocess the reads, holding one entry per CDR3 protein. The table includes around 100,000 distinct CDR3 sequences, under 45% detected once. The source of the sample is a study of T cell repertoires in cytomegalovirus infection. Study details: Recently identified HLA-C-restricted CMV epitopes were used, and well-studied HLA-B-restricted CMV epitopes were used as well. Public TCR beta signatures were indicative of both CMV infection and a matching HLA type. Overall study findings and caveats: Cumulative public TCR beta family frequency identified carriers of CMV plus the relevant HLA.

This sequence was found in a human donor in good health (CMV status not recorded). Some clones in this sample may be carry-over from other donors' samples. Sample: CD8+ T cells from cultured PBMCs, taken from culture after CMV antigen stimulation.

The CDR3 DNA sequence: TGCGCCAGCAGCCAAGAAAGGGGCCGGAACACTGAAGCTTTCTTT. Translated, it gives CASSQERGRNTEAFF. The chain recombines TRBV4-1 with TRBJ1-1, with a possible D match to TRBD1 (5 bases). The length of the CDR3 is 15 residues. V gave up 0 bases and J gave up 1 base, with 9 bases separating them. Germline V CDR1 and CDR2: MGHRA, YSYEKL.